The rows below give T cell receptor beta chains drawn from one sample of a study of T-cell memory formation after mild COVID-19. A single record per CDR3 protein comes from TCRdb applying MiXCR to the 5' RACE reads. The sample records about 470,000 distinct CDR3 sequences, approximately 25% being singletons. What was sequenced was PBMCs or a T cell subset sorted from them (not recorded which). These receptors came from an adult woman who had mild COVID-19 (a few samples of this study predate the infection). Cell type and time point are not known. The CDR3 runs from the conserved cysteine through the conserved F or W. Each record gives: CDR3 length, V gene, CDR3 protein.

16	TRBV9	CASNVAGGRYSDEQFF
16	TRBV11-2	CASSSYRDRAHNEQFF
14	TRBV7-9	CASSSSGSADTQYF
14	TRBV5-1	CASSLQSSNYGYTF
21	TRBV15	CATSRFPPGDRASTGANVLTF
16	TRBV20-1	CSVSALTGVENSPLHF
15	TRBV7-9	CASRNIVGGDTEAFF
13	TRBV18	CASSRGQQETQYF
14	TRBV11-2	CASSSSRSADTQYF
16	TRBV6-6	CASSPTSGPLTDTQYF
11	TRBV6-5	CASSTHNEQFF
14	TRBV5-1	CASRRQGAYTEAFF
13	TRBV12-3/TRBV12-4	CASSLGTLETQYF
15	TRBV12-3/TRBV12-4	CARKGSGGHGETQYF
17	TRBV6-2/TRBV6-3	CASSPQPRSNANQPQHF
16	TRBV7-9	CASDQTRLAGHNEQFF
16	TRBV20-1	CSAARHPGLRAETQYF
14	TRBV4-2	CASSQVPGTGELFF
18	TRBV5-5	CASSWGDKPGRGDYEQYF
14	TRBV5-6	CASSWGTGGDEQYF
17	TRBV7-2	CASSRDLGGRATYEQYF
14	TRBV7-6	CASRGFLDTGELFF
15	TRBV5-1	CASSWGQGASDTQYF
16	TRBV5-6	CASSLASGGASGELFF
15	TRBV6-5	CASSYSGLTGYEQYF
14	TRBV2	CASSGGVKNRELFF
17	TRBV18	CASSREGVYSGANVLTF
16	TRBV5-1	CASSHSSGANTGELFF
15	TRBV28	CASSFLRGDRNGYTF
15	TRBV29-1	CNESTGVGLNTEAFF
15	TRBV7-6	CASSLTLTATDTQYF
16	TRBV18	CASSPIGTASYEEQFF
14	TRBV11-2	CASSLGTELYEQYF
16	TRBV7-9	CASSHAGLAGVDTQYF
16	TRBV4-2	CASSQAGTSAYNEQFF
13	TRBV25-1	CASSVTNTGELFF
15	TRBV7-2	CASSLERVGGTEAFF
14	TRBV24-1	CATSGVLNTGELFF
12	TRBV11-2	CASSSTAREEFF
14	TRBV3-1	CASSHLGQNTEAFF
14	TRBV3-1	CASSQAWSSYEQYF
16	TRBV20-1	CSASLFGGSGRDTQYF
16	TRBV24-1	CATSDWPGPNYNEQFF
14	TRBV5-1	CASSLEAGHAQAFF
15	TRBV5-1	CASSLGGGLVSPLHF
15	TRBV27	CASSYAGTVQETQYF
14	TRBV27	CASTGTDSGNTIYF
15	TRBV12-3/TRBV12-4	CASSYSGSSTDTQYF
13	TRBV7-9	CASSYLGQPEAFF
13	TRBV6-2/TRBV6-3	CASRLGTSYEQYF
12	TRBV7-3	CASSLSRNEQFF
15	TRBV5-1	CASSLSSGATYEQYF
13	TRBV5-6	CASSEGTVQPQHF
11	TRBV2	CASSLWGEAFF
15	TRBV7-2	CASSLVPLGADTQYF
15	TRBV7-2	CASSSFSGEAYEQYF
16	TRBV9	CASSPNRETAKNIQYF
14	TRBV9	CASSVMEGRETQYF
18	TRBV28	CASSLVTRVVSSNQPQHF